This T cell receptor beta chain was sequenced during a study of cytomegalovirus exposure and HLA in healthy donors. Study in general: Of some 360 genotyped donors, roughly 81% clustered with self-reported Caucasian donors. Study-level findings and limits: Accurate HLA-A and HLA-B prediction from TCR beta sequences was reported for most subjects. Judged likely to be a sequencing artifact was a cluster of highly shared sequence variants.

This clone appeared once. What it binds is unknown. PCR was performed using 60 Vbeta and 13 Jbeta primers. The authors' processing: Unique TCR beta chains numbered approximately 80 million in a later analysis, with roughly 10 million shared. Profiling relied on immunoSEQ multiplex PCR, and the TCRdb table lists in-frame clones only, not all of them. V and J calls and clone size come straight from that table; D and trimming were deduced from the DNA. The data hold 150,000 or so clones, with nearly 70% observed a single time. The CDR3 totals 17 residues. Germline V lookup: CDR1 LGHNA, CDR2 YNFKEQ. The V end lost 2 bases, the J end lost 0 bases, and 14 bases lay between the germline ends.

This chain links TRBV4-2 with TRBJ2-1; D call uncertain. Sample: PBMCs. This receptor was identified in a man in his thirties or forties in good health and CMV-seropositive. CDR3 protein: CASSQTIPSSSYNEQFF. As DNA, the CDR3 is TGTGCCAGCAGCCAAACTATCCCCTCGAGCTCCTACAATGAGCAGTTCTTC.